The source of this T cell receptor beta chain is a study of early T cells in non-severe SARS-CoV-2 infection. Across the whole study: The study sequenced bulk RNA from unsorted whole blood, with chains unpaired.

This clonotype was found a few times. CDR3 length equals 19 residues. The V gene's germline CDR1 is MNHEY and CDR2 SVGAGI. The ends were cut back, 7 bases at V and 5 bases at J, with 27 bases in the middle. Individual cDNA molecules were tagged with unique molecular identifiers, the study reported. TCRdb processed the 5' RACE reads anew with MiXCR; each CDR3 protein has one entry. The sample lists about 41,000 distinct CDR3 sequences; roughly a tenth were seen once. The TCR comes from an adult who was a healthcare worker with PCR-confirmed SARS-CoV-2 infection or an uninfected control (not recorded which). V usage is TRBV6-5 and J usage is TRBJ1-6; D uncertain. The sample consisted of whole blood. Here the CDR3 reads CASNQTDWPACNNNSPLHF. Written as DNA, the CDR3 is TGTGCCAGCAACCAAACGGACTGGCCCGCCTGCAATAATAATTCACCCCTCCACTTT.